This paragraph covers one T cell receptor beta chain sequence. The entry originates in a study of blood T cell repertoires in COVID-19. Study details: Nucleic acid was either cDNA or gDNA, and it came from T cells, B-cell-depleted T cells, or PBMCs.

Per the authors' pipeline: Amplification of reference gene primers was used by the study to estimate nucleated cell counts. Here immunoSEQ multiplex PCR was the method, and the copy in TCRdb shows in-frame clones only, minus some. V and J calls and clone size are as listed in that table; D and trimming were resolved from the DNA. The sample lists just under 150,000 clones, approximately 87% occurring once. Source material: peripheral blood. This TCR derives from a woman aged 45-59 years with active or convalescent COVID-19.

The CDR3 sequence is CASSQDRGTGELFF. The CDR3 DNA follows: TGCGCCAGCAGCCAAGATAGGGGGACCGGGGAGCTGTTTTTT. V gene TRBV4-3 combines with J gene TRBJ2-2; tentative D call: TRBD1 (6 bases). The germline gives CDR1 LGHNA, CDR2 YSLEER. The CDR3 has 14 residues. V was cut by 0 bases and J by 5 bases, with 7 bases left in between.